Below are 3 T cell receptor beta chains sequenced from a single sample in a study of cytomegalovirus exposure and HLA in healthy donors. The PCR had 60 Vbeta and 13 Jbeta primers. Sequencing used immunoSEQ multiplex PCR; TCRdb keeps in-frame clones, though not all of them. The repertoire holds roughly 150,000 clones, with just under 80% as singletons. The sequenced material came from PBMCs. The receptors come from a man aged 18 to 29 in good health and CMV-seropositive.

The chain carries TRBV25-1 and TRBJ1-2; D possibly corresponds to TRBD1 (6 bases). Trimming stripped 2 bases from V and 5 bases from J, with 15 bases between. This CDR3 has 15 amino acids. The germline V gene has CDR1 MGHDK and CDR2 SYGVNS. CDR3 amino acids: CASSELGQGKYGYTF. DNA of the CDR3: TGTGCCAGCAGTGAACTTGGGCAGGGGAAGTATGGCTACACCTTC.

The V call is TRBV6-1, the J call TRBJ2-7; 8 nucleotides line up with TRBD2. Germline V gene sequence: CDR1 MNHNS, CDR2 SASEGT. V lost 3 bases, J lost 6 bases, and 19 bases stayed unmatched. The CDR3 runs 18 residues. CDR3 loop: CASSDMGGRGGSRSEQYF. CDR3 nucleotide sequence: TGTGCCAGCAGTGATATGGGTGGCCGGGGGGGTAGTCGGTCCGAGCAGTACTTC.

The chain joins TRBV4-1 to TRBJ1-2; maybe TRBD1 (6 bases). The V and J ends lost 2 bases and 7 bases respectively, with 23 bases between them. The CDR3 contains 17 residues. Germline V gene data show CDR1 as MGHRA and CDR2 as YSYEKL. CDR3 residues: CASSQPSLFRGRGGYTF. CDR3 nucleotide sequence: TGCGCCAGCAGCCAACCCAGTTTATTCAGGGGAAGGGGTGGCTACACCTTC.